This T cell receptor beta chain was captured by sequencing in a study of shared T cell receptors in the human thymus. The repertoire was sequenced with immunoSEQ multiplex PCR; TCRdb's copy has only in-frame clones and lacks some. This table has roughly 410,000 clones, roughly 94% appearing once. The V and J ends lost 4 bases and 3 bases respectively, with 4 bases between them. This CDR3 has 11 residues. From germline, CDR1 is SGDLS and CDR2 YYNGEE. The sequenced sample was thymocytes. The source of this sequence is a human donor. This chain uses TRBV9 with TRBJ2-5; D ambiguous. CDR3 region: CASSLKETQYF. For the CDR3, the DNA is TGTGCCAGCAGCCTTAAAGAGACCCAGTACTTC.